Following are 3 T cell receptor beta chains from one sample sequenced in a study of tumor and adjacent non-tumor tissue in lung cancer. This sample's RNA came from whole unsorted tissue. Distant lung tissue was collected more than 3 cm away from the tumor edge. TCRbeta libraries were built with three rounds of nested PCR, modified from ARM-PCR. TCRdb reprocessed the multiplex PCR reads with MiXCR, giving one entry per CDR3 protein. The sample has some 97,000 distinct CDR3 sequences, roughly 60% seen once. The sequencing sample was made of distant non-tumor lung tissue. The receptors were gathered from a man younger than 40 with non-small cell lung cancer.

This clonotype qualifies as medium-sized. V gene TRBV6-6 combines with J gene TRBJ2-5; D remains ambiguous. CDR1 and CDR2 from the germline V gene are MNHNY and SVGAGI (reference sequence). The CDR3 runs to 11 residues. Trimming removed 2 bases from V and 5 bases from J, with 3 bases in between. This chain's CDR3 is CASSYDETQYF. The CDR3, as DNA: TGTGCCAGCAGTTACGATGAGACCCAGTACTTC.

V gene TRBV15 combines with J gene TRBJ1-5; D remains ambiguous. Germline-derived CDR1 and CDR2 are LNHNV and YYDKDF (reference sequence). The CDR3 runs 14 residues. V dropped 3 bases and J dropped 0 bases, with 6 bases sitting between them. CDR3 in amino acids: CATSRGSSNQPQHF. The CDR3 nucleotides are TGTGCCACCAGCAGGGGATCTAGCAATCAGCCCCAGCATTTT. Full variable domain (rest looked up from reference TRBV15 and TRBJ1-5): DAMVIQNPRYQVTQFGKPVTLSCSQTLNHNVMYWYQQKSSQAPKLLFHYYDKDFNNEADTPDNFQSRRPNTSFCFLDIRSPGLGDTAMYLCATSRGSSNQPQHFGDGTRLSIL.

Remarks on this clonotype: A much larger clone differs by one base, so this may be a read error. V and J are TRBV4-3 and TRBJ2-7, with no clear D. Germline CDR1 is LGHNA and CDR2 is YSLEER. There are 14 residues in the CDR3. The CDR3 nucleotides read TGCGCCGGCAGCCAAGAGCCGACAACCTACGAGCAGTACTTC. Its translation: CAGSQEPTTYEQYF.